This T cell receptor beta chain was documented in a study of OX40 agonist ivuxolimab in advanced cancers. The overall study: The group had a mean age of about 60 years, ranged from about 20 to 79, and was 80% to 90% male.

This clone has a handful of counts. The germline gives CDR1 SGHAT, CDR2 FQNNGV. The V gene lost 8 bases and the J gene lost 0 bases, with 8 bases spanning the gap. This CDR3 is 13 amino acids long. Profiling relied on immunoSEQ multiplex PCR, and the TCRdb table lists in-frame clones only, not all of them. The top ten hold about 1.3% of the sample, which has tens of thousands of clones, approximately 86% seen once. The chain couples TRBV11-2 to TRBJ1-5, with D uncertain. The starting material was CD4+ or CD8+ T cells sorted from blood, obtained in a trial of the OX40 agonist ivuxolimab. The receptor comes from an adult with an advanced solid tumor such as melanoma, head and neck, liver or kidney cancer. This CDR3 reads CASAANSNQPQHF. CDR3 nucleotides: TGTGCCAGCGCGGCCAATAGCAATCAGCCCCAGCATTTT.